A single sample is the source of the 24 T cell receptor beta chains below, sequenced in a study of T cell repertoires in cytomegalovirus infection. TCRdb used MiXCR to reprocess the reads, holding one entry per CDR3 protein. The repertoire consists of about 740,000 distinct CDR3 sequences, with about 33% occurring once and the leading ten covering 18%. These TCRs are of unknown antigen specificity. This sample comprised cultured PBMCs, obtained from culture after CMV antigen stimulation. Receptor source: a human donor in good health (CMV status not recorded). Some clones in this sample may be carry-over from other donors' samples.

This clonotype appeared a few times. This sequence joins TRBV5-4 and TRBJ2-7; the D gene is possibly TRBD2 (5 bases). The CDR3 length is 14 residues. Germline CDR1 SGHNT, CDR2 YYREEE (reference sequence). Trimming shortened V by 3 bases and J by 2 bases, and 12 bases separated the two germline ends. The CDR3 nucleotides read TGTGCCAGCAGCTCAACGACGGGGACCTACGAGCAGTACTTC. Its protein is CASSSTTGTYEQYF. Complete variable domain (other parts from reference TRBV5-4 and TRBJ2-7): ETGVTQSPTHLIKTRGQQVTLRCSSQSGHNTVSWYQQALGQGPQFIFQYYREEENGRGNFPPRFSGLQFPNYSSELNVNALELDDSALYLCASSSTTGTYEQYFGPGTRLTVT.

The chain employs TRBV6-2 or TRBV6-3 and TRBJ2-7; unclear D gene. V shed 6 bases and J shed 2 bases, with 14 bases lying between them. The CDR3 covers 14 residues. Germline assignment: CDR1 MNHEY and CDR2 SVGEGT. CDR3 sequence (DNA): TGTGCCAGCAGGCCGGCCGTCCGCACCTACGAGCAGTACTTC. It yields the protein CASRPAVRTYEQYF.

J is TRBJ2-3 and V is TRBV5-4; TRBD2 matches at 8 bases. The V and J ends lost 4 bases and 2 bases, in that order; junction bases with no gene match: 6. Germline V CDR1 and CDR2: SGHNT, YYREEE (reference sequence). This CDR3 is 15 amino acids long. DNA of the CDR3: TGTGCCAGCAGCCCCCTTAGCGGGGCCACAGATACGCAGTATTTT. Translated: CASSPLSGATDTQYF.

This clonotype was observed a few times. This chain uses TRBV6-5 with TRBJ1-1; TRBD1 is a possible D gene (5 bases). Germline CDR1 MNHEY, CDR2 SVGAGI. Trimming stripped 11 bases from V and 8 bases from J, with 24 bases between. The CDR3 is made up of 14 amino acids. CDR3 sequence (DNA): TGTGCCGCTTGGGTGAGGGCGGGGGTGGTAGAAGCTTTCTTT. Protein: CAAWVRAGVVEAFF.

The rearrangement uses TRBV20-1 and TRBJ2-5; 8 nucleotides agree with TRBD1. From germline, CDR1 is DFQATT and CDR2 SNEGSKA (reference sequence). After removal of 3 bases from V and 2 bases from J, the junction contained 8 bases not matched to a gene. The CDR3 is made up of 15 amino acids. CDR3 in DNA: TGCAGTGCTAGGAGCCGGGACAGGTCACAAGAGACCCAGTACTTC. Its protein product is CSARSRDRSQETQYF.

CDR3 DNA sequence: TGTGCCAGCAGCCAAGATCCGGGGAATCTCAACTATGGCTACACCTTC. Translating gives CASSQDPGNLNYGYTF. The V gene is TRBV14, the J gene TRBJ1-2; D not certain. Trimming cost V 0 bases and J 2 bases, with 13 bases left between them. The CDR3 length is 16 residues. The germline V gene has CDR1 SGHDN and CDR2 FVKESK. Full variable domain (rest looked up from reference TRBV14 and TRBJ1-2): EAGVTQFPSHSVIEKGQTVTLRCDPISGHDNLYWYRRVMGKEIKFLLHFVKESKQDESGMPNNRFLAERTGGTYSTLKVQPAELEDSGVYFCASSQDPGNLNYGYTFGSGTRLTVV.

This chain connects TRBV12-3 or TRBV12-4 to TRBJ2-6, with a possible D match to TRBD2 (5 bases). This CDR3 is built from 16 residues. V was pared by 7 bases and J by 0 bases, with 13 bases between. The CDR3 nucleotides are TGTGCCAGCACCGCGACGGGATACTCTGGGGCCAACGTCCTGACTTTC. Amino acids: CASTATGYSGANVLTF.

This clonotype was counted only a few times. V and J are TRBV27 and TRBJ2-7; D could derive from TRBD1 or TRBD2 (6 bases each). The germline gives CDR1 MNHEY, CDR2 SMNVEV (reference sequence). V lost 6 bases and J lost 3, with 15 bases in between. This CDR3 spans 14 amino acids. Here the CDR3 DNA reads TGTGCCAGCAGCCGAAAGGGGGACTTCTACGAGCAGTACTTC. It yields the protein CASSRKGDFYEQYF.

This sequence joins TRBV9 and TRBJ2-1; TRBD2 matches at 7 bases. CDR1 SGDLS and CDR2 YYNGEE come from the germline V gene. The CDR3 is 16 amino acids. With 0 bases clipped from V and 4 bases from J, the junction kept 7 bases outside the gene matches. The CDR3 region is CASSVGTRERYNEQFF. CDR3 coding DNA: TGTGCCAGCAGCGTAGGAACGCGGGAGAGGTACAATGAGCAGTTCTTC.

This clonotype appeared a few times. The CDR3 is CASSEASPGVSPLHF. The CDR3 region has the DNA TGTGCCAGCAGTGAAGCGTCACCGGGGGTATCACCCCTCCACTTT. The chain links TRBV6-1 to TRBJ1-6; perhaps TRBD1 as D (5 bases). The CDR3 extends over 15 amino acids. Between the trimmed V and J ends, which lost 0 bases and 10 bases, there was a span of 13 bases. Germline CDR1 reads MNHNS; CDR2 reads SASEGT.

This clonotype has a count of ten or more. The J gene is TRBJ2-3, the V gene TRBV7-8; 7 bases line up with TRBD2. CDR3 length: 16 amino acids. The trim removed 0 bases at V and 6 bases at J, leaving 9 bases unmatched. From germline, CDR1 is SGHVS and CDR2 FQNEAQ. CDR3 in amino acids: CASSLAPAGDGDTQYF. The CDR3 DNA reads as TGTGCCAGCAGCTTAGCGCCCGCGGGAGACGGGGATACGCAGTATTTT.

This clonotype was picked up a small number of times. This chain links TRBV27 with TRBJ2-1; D remains ambiguous. V dropped 0 bases and J dropped 0 bases, with 12 bases sitting between them. The CDR3 extends over 17 amino acids. Germline V CDR1 and CDR2: MNHEY, SMNVEV (reference sequence). CDR3 in amino acids: CASSLSKAASSYNEQFF. The CDR3, as DNA: TGTGCCAGCAGTTTATCGAAGGCAGCTAGCTCCTACAATGAGCAGTTCTTC.

The V and J genes are TRBV27 and TRBJ2-1; 10 bases match TRBD1. Trimming took 6 bases from V and 6 from J; bases not matched to a gene: 8. The germline CDR1 and CDR2 sequences are MNHEY and SMNVEV (reference sequence). CDR3 length: 15 amino acids. The DNA for the CDR3 is TGTGCCAGCAGCCTAAGGGACAGGGGATTCAATGAGCAGTTCTTC. Translation gives CASSLRDRGFNEQFF.

This sequence joins TRBV7-8 and TRBJ1-2; 8 bases fit TRBD1. Losses at the gene ends were 10 bases for V and 4 bases for J; bases not matched to a gene: 14. This CDR3 comprises 15 residues. Germline V gene lookup returns CDR1 SGHVS and CDR2 FQNEAQ. This chain's CDR3 is CATSGQVSFSYGYTF. The CDR3 DNA reads TGTGCCACCTCGGGACAGGTTTCCTTCAGCTATGGCTACACCTTC.

This rearrangement joins TRBV7-2 to TRBJ2-3; D unclear. CDR3 length equals 14 residues. V shed 1 base and J shed 6 bases, with 11 bases lying between them. Germline CDR1 is SGHTA and CDR2 is FQGNSA. The CDR3: CASSLGFFADTQYF. The CDR3 DNA reads TGTGCCAGCAGCTTAGGGTTTTTTGCGGATACGCAGTATTTT.

CDR3 in amino acids: CASSSGHPRDSGNTIYF. The CDR3 DNA reads TGTGCCAGCAGCTCAGGACACCCAAGAGATTCTGGAAACACCATATATTTT. This chain connects TRBV5-6 to TRBJ1-3, with a weak D call TRBD1 (5 bases). Trimming took 3 bases from V and 1 from J, leaving 17 bases between them. Germline assignment: CDR1 SGHDT and CDR2 YYEEEE. The CDR3 has 17 amino acids.

This clonotype was counted a few times. The chain uses TRBV6-1 and TRBJ2-7, with a weak D call TRBD1 (5 bases). The CDR3 contains 11 residues. The germline V gene has CDR1 MNHNS and CDR2 SASEGT. V gave up 8 bases and J gave up 3 bases, with 8 bases separating them. CDR3 sequence (DNA): TGTGCCAGCGGGGCACACTACGAGCAGTACTTC. Encoded protein: CASGAHYEQYF.

The V gene is TRBV7-9, the J gene TRBJ1-4; D gene ambiguous. V was trimmed by 8 bases and J by 0 bases, leaving 10 bases between them. The CDR3 has 14 residues. Germline V gives CDR1 SEHNR, CDR2 FQNEAQ (reference sequence). CDR3 sequence (DNA): TGTGCCAGCCGGTCCTCTGCAACTAATGAAAAACTGTTTTTT. It yields the protein CASRSSATNEKLFF.

This chain joins TRBV7-8 and TRBJ2-2, with TRBD2 matching 10 bases. Germline CDR1 is SGHVS and CDR2 is FQNEAQ. The V gene end was trimmed by 4 bases and the J gene end by 7 bases; junction bases not matched to a gene: 3. This CDR3 comprises 14 residues. This CDR3 is CASSSTSGFGELFF. The CDR3 coding sequence is TGTGCCAGCAGCTCGACTAGCGGGTTCGGGGAGCTGTTTTTT.

This clonotype occurred once. The CDR3 here is CASSPRGGALPSYNEQFF. The CDR3 nucleotides read TGTGCCAGCAGCCCCAGGGGGGGAGCGCTCCCATCTTACAATGAGCAGTTCTTC. V and J are TRBV11-2 and TRBJ2-1; D may correspond to TRBD1 or TRBD2 (7 bases each). The V end was cut by 5 bases, the J end by 4 bases, with 24 bases between. CDR1 is SGHAT, CDR2 FQNNGV, per germline. This CDR3 comprises 18 residues. The complete variable domain, with remaining parts taken from reference TRBV11-2 and TRBJ2-1, reads EAGVAQSPRYKIIEKRQSVAFWCNPISGHATLYWYQQILGQGPKLLIQFQNNGVVDDSQLPKDRFSAERLKGVDSTLKIQPAKLEDSAVYLCASSPRGGALPSYNEQFFGPGTRLTVL.

A few counts support this clonotype. The chain couples TRBV27 to TRBJ2-1; 11 bases align to TRBD2. This CDR3 spans 13 amino acids. Germline V gene lookup returns CDR1 MNHEY and CDR2 SMNVEV (reference sequence). Trimming removed 2 bases from V and 13 bases from J; junction bases left unmatched: 4. The CDR3 DNA is TGTGCCAGCAGTTTAACTAGCGGGAGCACCCAGTTCTTC. It encodes CASSLTSGSTQFF.

There are a few counts of this clonotype. V gene TRBV7-9 combines with J gene TRBJ2-1; 10 positions match TRBD2. Germline CDR1 and CDR2: SEHNR and FQNEAQ (reference sequence). The CDR3 length is 15 residues. J lost 4 bases, V lost 5 bases, and 5 bases had no gene match. The CDR3 spells CASSTGTSEYNEQFF. In DNA, the CDR3 is TGTGCCAGCAGCACCGGGACTAGCGAATACAATGAGCAGTTCTTC. The full variable domain, in which reference TRBV7-9 and TRBJ2-1 provide the parts outside the CDR3, is DTGVSQNPRHKITKRGQNVTFRCDPISEHNRLYWYRQTLGQGPEFLTYFQNEAQLEKSRLLSDRFSAERPKGSFSTLEIQRTEQGDSAMYLCASSTGTSEYNEQFFGPGTRLTVL.

In regard to this clonotype: This could be a read error, since a much larger clone is one nucleotide away. This chain connects TRBV7-2 to TRBJ1-2; D unclear. CDR1 is SGHTA, CDR2 FQGNSA, per germline. This CDR3 has 14 amino acids. DNA of the CDR3: TGTGCCAGCAGCTTAGCAGTAGCTAACTATGGCTACGCCTTC. This gives the protein CASSLAVANYGYAF.

The genes are TRBV10-3 and TRBJ2-3, with 10 bases identical to TRBD2. Germline V gene data show CDR1 as ENHRY and CDR2 as SYGVKD. J was trimmed by 1 base and V by 7 bases; bases with no gene match: 8. The CDR3 has 16 amino acids. The CDR3 is CAITDSSGRRTDTQYF. The CDR3, as DNA: TGTGCCATCACTGATAGTAGCGGGAGGCGCACAGATACGCAGTATTTT.